This TCR beta chain came from a study of a mutant IDH1 vaccine in newly diagnosed glioma. Study-level background: Either 4-6 weeks after radiotherapy alone or alongside temozolomide, vaccination was begun. The earlier regimen, radiotherapy, temozolomide, or both, was most often both. A 62.5% male, 37.5% female split and a mean age of 40.4 years characterized treated patients.

Measured with immunoSEQ multiplex PCR; TCRdb has only the in-frame clones, and not every one. The sample holds some 57,000 clones; about three quarters are singletons and the top ten take around 4.7%. Time point meaning: week 47, end of study. A single vaccine dose contained 300 ug of mutant IDH1 20-mer peptide, and topical imiquimod was used with it. Patients were given eight vaccinations, scheduled in weeks 1, 3, 5, 7, 11, 15, 19 and 23. Notes on this clone: Its antigen remains unidentified.

The clonotype originates from a woman aged 40 to 55 with glioma. Some clones in this sample may be carry-over from other donors' samples. Sequenced here: PBMCs, sampled from a glioma patient whose treatment included an IDH1 peptide vaccine.

CDR3 amino acids: CASSQDPVGPKTYEQYF. In nucleotides, the CDR3 is TGCGCCAGCAGCCAAGATCCAGTGGGACCTAAAACCTACGAGCAGTACTTC. The chain employs TRBV4-1 and TRBJ2-7, with D tentatively TRBD1 or TRBD2 (5 bases each). Trimming removed 0 bases at V and 2 bases at J, with 17 bases between. The CDR3 spans 17 residues. Germline V gene data show CDR1 as MGHRA and CDR2 as YSYEKL.